This entry concerns a single TCR beta chain. Its antigen is unknown. This entry belongs to a study of Ad26.COV2.S vaccination and SARS-CoV-2 variants. Study context: Enrolled in COV1001, the donor was in the Ad26.COV2.S trial arm, which received the vaccine. The study gave Ad26.COV2.S intramuscularly, once or twice 56 days apart.

Assay used: immunoSEQ multiplex PCR; TCRdb lists only in-frame clones, some missing. Among roughly 400,000 clones, about nine tenths were seen once, and the ten largest hold around 1.9%. Treatment defined: 15 to 20 received Ad26.COV2.S at low or high dose, single or two shots; about 5 received placebo; per-sample allocation not given. Day 63 following the first vaccine or placebo injection was when the samples were taken. Findings and caveats of the study: Non-spike TCR breadth was similar in vaccine and placebo recipients. In vaccinated individuals, spike-specific CD8+ and CD4+ T cell responses reportedly displayed substantial breadth.

The germline V and J ends were trimmed by 0 bases and 8 bases, with 14 bases remaining between them. The length of the CDR3 is 15 residues. Germline lookup yields CDR1 SGHAT and CDR2 FQNNGV. The material sequenced was peripheral blood, taken in a trial of Ad26.COV2.S vaccine versus placebo. This clonotype was obtained from a person between 18 and 65 years old who received the Ad26.COV2.S COVID-19 vaccine or a placebo. The rearrangement links TRBV11-2 to TRBJ2-1; tentatively, D is TRBD1 or TRBD2 (6 bases each). In nucleotides, the CDR3 is TGTGCCAGCAGCTTAGATCGGGGGCCCGTGGATGAGCAGTTCTTC. Translation gives CASSLDRGPVDEQFF.